This TCR beta chain emerged from a study of blood T cell repertoires in COVID-19. Study in general: Sources were T cells, B-cell-depleted T cells, or PBMCs; the material itself was cDNA or gDNA.

This CDR3 spans 14 amino acids. Germline CDR1 SGHVS, CDR2 FQNEAQ. Unmatched junction bases numbered 6, after V lost 6 bases and J lost 4 bases. The authors' processing: The authors estimated nucleated cell counts from reference gene primer amplification. Sequencing was performed with immunoSEQ multiplex PCR; in TCRdb, only in-frame clones are kept and a portion is missing. V, J and clone size are taken as reported in that table, and D and trimming were inferred from the DNA itself. The table shows about 100,000 clones, with roughly 85% occurring only once. V usage is TRBV7-8 and J usage is TRBJ1-1, with 9 nucleotides matching TRBD1. Sequencing was carried out using peripheral blood. The receptor was isolated from a human donor in a cohort sampled during active COVID-19. This CDR3 reads CASSHRGLSTEAFF. In DNA form, the CDR3 reads TGTGCCAGCAGTCACAGGGGGCTTAGCACTGAAGCTTTCTTT.